What follows are 21 T cell receptor beta chains derived from one specimen sequenced in a study of beta chain features in type 1 diabetes. Findings of the study overall: In every one of the four CD4+ subsets, TCRB CDR3s were moderately but significantly shorter in Type 1 diabetes patients.

The isolated RNA, all of it, was reverse transcribed, so expressed TCRB transcripts were what got sequenced. Here immunoSEQ multiplex PCR was the method, and the copy in TCRdb shows in-frame clones only, minus some. The repertoire consists of around 41,000 clones, with about 66% occurring once and the leading ten covering more than 1.5%. No cognate antigen is known for these TCRs. Sequenced material: Tregs from blood. The receptor set was obtained from a man under 40 with type 1 diabetes. Some clones in this sample may be carry-over from other donors' samples.

This clone has a single count. The chain combines TRBV7-2 with TRBJ1-5, with TRBD1 as a possible D gene (5 bases). Trimming left V 1 base short and J 7 bases short, with 14 bases between. Germline CDR1 and CDR2: SGHTA and FQGNSA. The CDR3 totals 15 residues. Here the CDR3 reads CASSLDGGLAQPQHF. The CDR3 nucleotides are TGTGCCAGCAGCTTAGACGGGGGATTGGCACAGCCCCAGCATTTT.

The genes are TRBV7-8 and TRBJ1-6; D may be TRBD1 (6 bases). The CDR3 loop spans 17 amino acids. The germline V gene encodes CDR1 SGHVS and CDR2 FQNEAQ. The V end lost 5 bases, the J end lost 1 base, and 15 bases lay between the germline ends. The CDR3 sequence is CASSPRGGASYNSPLHF. The CDR3 DNA is TGTGCCAGCAGCCCTCGGGGGGGCGCTTCCTATAATTCACCCCTCCACTTT.

V is TRBV7-2 and J is TRBJ2-5; D perhaps matches TRBD2 (6 bases). The CDR3 is 13 amino acids. Germline V gene lookup returns CDR1 SGHTA and CDR2 FQGNSA. Trimming stripped 4 bases from V and 2 bases from J, with 8 bases between. The CDR3, as DNA: TGTGCCAGCAGCTACCGGGGGCAAGAGACCCAGTACTTC. Residues: CASSYRGQETQYF.

The chain links TRBV6-5 to TRBJ1-2, with a weak D call TRBD1 (5 bases). The CDR3 is made up of 14 amino acids. Trimming took off 4 bases at V and 0 bases at J, with 9 bases between the two ends. Germline V gene data show CDR1 as MNHEY and CDR2 as SVGAGI. CDR3 nucleotide sequence: TGTGCCAGCAGTTCGCAGACAGCTAACTATGGCTACACCTTC. This encodes CASSSQTANYGYTF.

The V and J genes are TRBV5-1 and TRBJ2-3; TRBD2 is a possible D gene (5 bases). The CDR3 totals 15 residues. Deletions cut 0 bases from V and 1 base from J, with 9 bases between. Germline CDR1 is SGHRS and CDR2 is YFSETQ. CDR3 DNA sequence: TGCGCCAGCAGCTTGGTAGCGCATGGCACAGATACGCAGTATTTT. It encodes CASSLVAHGTDTQYF.

The V gene is TRBV5-1, the J gene TRBJ2-1; the D gene is possibly TRBD2 (6 bases). The CDR3 has 15 residues. V shed 4 bases and J shed 0 bases, with 11 bases lying between them. Germline lookup yields CDR1 SGHRS and CDR2 YFSETQ. The CDR3 DNA reads TGCGCCAGCAGCCCCGGGGGAAGCTCCTACAATGAGCAGTTCTTC. As protein: CASSPGGSSYNEQFF.

For the CDR3, the DNA is TGTGCCAGCAGTCCGTGGGCGTCAGGGGACAATGAGCAGTTCTTC. As protein: CASSPWASGDNEQFF. The chain carries TRBV2 and TRBJ2-1; D is perhaps TRBD1 (6 bases). CDR1 and CDR2 from the germline V gene are SNHLY and FYNNEI. CDR3 length: 15 amino acids. V shed 5 bases and J shed 5 bases, with 16 bases lying between them.

The rearrangement uses TRBV19 and TRBJ2-5, with 8 bases fitting TRBD1. The J call may be incorrect, as the DNA end agrees better with TRBJ2-7. CDR3 length: 13 residues. CDR1 and CDR2 (germline): LNHDA, SQIVND (reference sequence). CDR3 sequence reads: CASNRGQDYEQYF. As DNA, the CDR3 is TGTGCCAGTAATCGGGGACAGGACTACGAGCAGTACTTC.

The chain has TRBV19 and TRBJ1-2; D uncertain. V was clipped by 1 base and J by 3 bases, with 6 bases between them. The germline V gene encodes CDR1 LNHDA and CDR2 SQIVND (reference sequence). The CDR3 is 13 amino acids. In nucleotides, the CDR3 is TGTGCCAGTAGTATAGGGCAGGACTATGGCTACACCTTC. Amino acid sequence: CASSIGQDYGYTF.

The rearrangement links TRBV5-1 to TRBJ2-7; D possibly corresponds to TRBD1 (5 bases). Germline assignment: CDR1 SGHRS and CDR2 YFSETQ. The CDR3 runs 12 residues. V shed 6 bases and J shed 3 bases, with 10 bases lying between them. In DNA form, the CDR3 reads TGCGCCAGCACTGACAGTCACTACGAGCAGTACTTC. Translating gives CASTDSHYEQYF.

This rearrangement joins TRBV5-5 to TRBJ2-1; 8 bases agree with TRBD2. Germline V gives CDR1 SGHKS, CDR2 YYEKEE (reference sequence). Unmatched junction bases numbered 13, after V lost 4 bases and J lost 7 bases. The CDR3 loop spans 16 amino acids. CDR3 amino acids: CASSITVRGVLNEQFF. The CDR3 DNA sequence: TGTGCCAGCAGCATCACCGTGCGGGGGGTCTTGAATGAGCAGTTCTTC.

This clone was seen a single time. CDR3 residues: CASGLSEGHQSETQYF. CDR3 in DNA: TGTGCTAGTGGTCTATCCGAGGGCCATCAGTCGGAGACCCAGTACTTC. The chain recombines TRBV12-5 with TRBJ2-5; tentative D call: TRBD2 (5 bases). V was pared by 5 bases and J by 5 bases, with 21 bases between. CDR1 is LGHNT, CDR2 FRNRAP, per germline. The CDR3 spans 16 residues.

V usage is TRBV9 and J usage is TRBJ2-5, with TRBD2 identical over 15 bases. In germline, CDR1 is SGDLS, CDR2 YYNGEE. Trimming cost V 0 bases and J 5 bases; bases outside gene matches: 2. This CDR3 is 16 amino acids long. The DNA of the CDR3 is TGTGCCAGCAGCGTAGGAGGGACTAGCGGGGGGGAGACCCAGTACTTC. Translation gives CASSVGGTSGGETQYF.

This chain uses TRBV5-1 with TRBJ2-5; a weak D match, TRBD1 (5 bases). With the DNA end fitting TRBJ2-7 better, the J assignment may be wrong. Germline CDR1 SGHRS, CDR2 YFSETQ. This CDR3 comprises 14 residues. The CDR3: CASSLGGRSDEQYF. The DNA for the CDR3 is TGCGCCAGCAGCTTGGGGGGCCGATCGGACGAGCAGTACTTC.

The chain carries TRBV19 and TRBJ1-1; TRBD1 might be the D (5 bases). This CDR3 is 14 amino acids long. Germline CDR1 reads LNHDA; CDR2 reads SQIVND (reference sequence). Trimming removed 5 bases at V and 5 bases at J, with 15 bases between. The CDR3 region is CASSAPGWKTEAFF. The CDR3 region has the DNA TGTGCCAGTAGTGCTCCAGGGTGGAAGACTGAAGCTTTCTTT.

This clone was seen only a few times. The gene calls are TRBV4-2 and TRBJ2-3; D gene ambiguous. Germline CDR1 and CDR2: LGHNA and YNFKEQ. The CDR3 contains 13 residues. Trimming removed 0 bases from V and 8 bases from J, with 9 bases in between. The CDR3 protein is CASSQDRLGTQYF. CDR3 nucleotide sequence: TGTGCCAGCAGCCAAGATAGACTGGGTACGCAGTATTTT.

The chain recombines TRBV6-1 with TRBJ2-1; TRBD2 aligns across 12 bases. From germline, CDR1 is MNHNS and CDR2 SASEGT. The junction had 4 bases not matched to a gene; V was cut back by 4 bases and J by 6 bases. The CDR3 spans 15 residues. CDR3 DNA sequence: TGTGCCAGCAGTGCTAGACTAGCGGGGGCCAATGAGCAGTTCTTC. It is translated as CASSARLAGANEQFF.

The V and J genes are TRBV18 and TRBJ2-1; TRBD1 aligns across 9 bases. Germline values: CDR1 KGHSH, CDR2 LQKENI. The ends lost 4 bases at V and 6 bases at J; junction bases unmatched: 7. The CDR3 runs to 15 residues. CDR3 nucleotides: TGTGCCAGCTCACTCGGGACAGGGTGGATCAATGAGCAGTTCTTC. It is translated as CASSLGTGWINEQFF.

This clone was seen more than once but under ten times. This chain uses TRBV11-2 with TRBJ2-5; D is uncertain. Germline CDR1 is SGHAT and CDR2 is FQNNGV. CDR3 size: 12 residues. Deletions cut 3 bases from V and 5 bases from J, with 7 bases between. The CDR3 here is CASSFSEETQYF. DNA of the CDR3: TGTGCCAGCAGCTTTAGTGAGGAGACCCAGTACTTC.

This clone was observed a single time. This chain uses TRBV5-6 with TRBJ2-5; 11 nucleotides line up with TRBD1. The DNA end lines up better with TRBJ2-7; the J call may be wrong. Germline-derived CDR1 and CDR2 are SGHDT and YYEEEE. This CDR3 is built from 14 residues. Here the CDR3 DNA reads TGTGCCAGCAGCGGGACAGGGGGAATCAACGAGCAGTACTTC. This gives the protein CASSGTGGINEQYF.

This sequence joins TRBV5-1 and TRBJ2-3, with D uncertain. The CDR3 sequence is 16 residues long. Between the trimmed V and J ends, which lost 0 bases and 4 bases, there was a span of 15 bases. Germline V gene sequence: CDR1 SGHRS, CDR2 YFSETQ. CDR3 nucleotides: TGCGCCAGCAGCTTGGGGTCCGGAGCATCCCCAGATACGCAGTATTTT. It specifies CASSLGSGASPDTQYF.